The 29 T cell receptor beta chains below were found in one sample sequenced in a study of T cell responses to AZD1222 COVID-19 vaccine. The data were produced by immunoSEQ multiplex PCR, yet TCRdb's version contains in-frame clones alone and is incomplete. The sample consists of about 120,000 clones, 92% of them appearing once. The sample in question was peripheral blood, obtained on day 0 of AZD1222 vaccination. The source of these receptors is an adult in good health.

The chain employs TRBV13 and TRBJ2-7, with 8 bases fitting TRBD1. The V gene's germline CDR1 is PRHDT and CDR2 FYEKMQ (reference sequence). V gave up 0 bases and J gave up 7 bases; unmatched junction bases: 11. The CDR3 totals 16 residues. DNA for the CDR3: TGTGCCAGCAGCTTAGGTACGCCAGGGGGCGCGGGGGAGCAGTACTTC. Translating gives CASSLGTPGGAGEQYF.

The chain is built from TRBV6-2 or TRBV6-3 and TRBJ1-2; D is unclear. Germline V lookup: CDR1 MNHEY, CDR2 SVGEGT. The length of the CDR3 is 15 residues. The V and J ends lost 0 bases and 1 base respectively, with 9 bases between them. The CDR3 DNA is TGTGCCAGCAGTTACTCTATCGGGAATAACTATGGCTACACCTTC. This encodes CASSYSIGNNYGYTF.

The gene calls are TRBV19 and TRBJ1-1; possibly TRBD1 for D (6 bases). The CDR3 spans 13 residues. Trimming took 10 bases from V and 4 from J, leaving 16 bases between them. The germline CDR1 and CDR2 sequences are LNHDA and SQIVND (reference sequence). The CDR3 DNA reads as TGTGCCACCCAAAGTGGAGGGGGCACTGAAGCTTTCTTT. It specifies CATQSGGGTEAFF.

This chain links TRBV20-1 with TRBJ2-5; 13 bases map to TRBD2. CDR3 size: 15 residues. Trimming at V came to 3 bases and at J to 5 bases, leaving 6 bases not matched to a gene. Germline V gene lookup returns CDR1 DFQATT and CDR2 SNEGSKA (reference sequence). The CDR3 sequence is CSASTSGRAPETQYF. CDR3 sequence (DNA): TGCAGTGCTAGTACTAGCGGGAGGGCCCCGGAGACCCAGTACTTC.

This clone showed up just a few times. This chain's CDR3 is CASSRPRGVISYNSPLHF. The CDR3 region has the DNA TGTGCCAGCAGCCGCCCGAGGGGGGTAATTTCATATAATTCACCCCTCCACTTT. The rearrangement uses TRBV11-2 and TRBJ1-6; TRBD1 is a possible D gene (6 bases). This CDR3 contains 18 residues. With 5 bases removed from V and 4 bases from J, the gap between germline ends came to 21 bases. CDR1 is SGHAT and CDR2 is FQNNGV in the germline V gene.

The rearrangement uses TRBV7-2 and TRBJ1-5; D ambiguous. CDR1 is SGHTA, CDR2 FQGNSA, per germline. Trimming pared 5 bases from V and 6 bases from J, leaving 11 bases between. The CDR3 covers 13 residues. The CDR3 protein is CASSITRTQPQHF. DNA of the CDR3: TGTGCCAGCAGCATAACCCGGACTCAGCCCCAGCATTTT.

The CDR3 is CASSREAITDTQYF. CDR3 sequence (DNA): TGTGCCAGCAGCAGGGAGGCGATCACAGATACGCAGTATTTT. The chain is built from TRBV6-6 and TRBJ2-3, with D possibly TRBD2 on 6 matching bases. Trimming removed 6 bases from V and 2 bases from J, with 12 bases in between. The CDR3 loop spans 14 amino acids. The germline gives CDR1 MNHNY, CDR2 SVGAGI (reference sequence).

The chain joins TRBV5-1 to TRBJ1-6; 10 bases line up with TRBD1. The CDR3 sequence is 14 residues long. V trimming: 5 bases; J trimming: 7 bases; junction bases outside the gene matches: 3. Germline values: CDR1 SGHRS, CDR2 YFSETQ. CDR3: CASRQGQGNSPLHF. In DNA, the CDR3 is TGCGCCAGCAGACAGGGACAGGGGAATTCACCCCTCCACTTT.

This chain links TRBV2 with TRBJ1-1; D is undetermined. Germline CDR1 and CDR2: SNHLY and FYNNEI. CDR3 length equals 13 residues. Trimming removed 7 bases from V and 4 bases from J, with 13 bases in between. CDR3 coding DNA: TGTGCCAGCAAAGACACGGGTTTCACTGAAGCTTTCTTT. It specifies CASKDTGFTEAFF.

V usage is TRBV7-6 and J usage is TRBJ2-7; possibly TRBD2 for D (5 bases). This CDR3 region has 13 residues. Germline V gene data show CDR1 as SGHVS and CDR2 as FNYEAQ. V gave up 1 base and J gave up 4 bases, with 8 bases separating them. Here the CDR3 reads CASSLGGEYEQYF. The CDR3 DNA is TGTGCCAGCAGCTTAGGTGGGGAGTACGAGCAGTACTTC.

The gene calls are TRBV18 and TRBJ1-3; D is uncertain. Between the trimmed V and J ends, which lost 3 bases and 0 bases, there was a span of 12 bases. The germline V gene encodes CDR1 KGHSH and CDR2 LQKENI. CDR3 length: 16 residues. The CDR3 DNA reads TGTGCCAGCTCACCGCCTTTGACCCTCTCTGGAAACACCATATATTTT. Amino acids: CASSPPLTLSGNTIYF.

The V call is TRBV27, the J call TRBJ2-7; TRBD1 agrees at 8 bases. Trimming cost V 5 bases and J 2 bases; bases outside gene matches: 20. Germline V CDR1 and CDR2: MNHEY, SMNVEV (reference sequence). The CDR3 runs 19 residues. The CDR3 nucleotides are TGTGCCAGCAGTCTGTATGGGCAACCAGGGGGCAGTTCCCCCTACGAGCAGTACTTC. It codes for CASSLYGQPGGSSPYEQYF.

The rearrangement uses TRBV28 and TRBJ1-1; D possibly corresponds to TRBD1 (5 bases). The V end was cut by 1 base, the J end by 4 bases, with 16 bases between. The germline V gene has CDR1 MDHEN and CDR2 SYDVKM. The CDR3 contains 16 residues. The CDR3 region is CASSLLYRGAGTEAFF. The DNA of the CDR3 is TGTGCCAGCAGTTTATTGTACAGAGGGGCGGGCACTGAAGCTTTCTTT. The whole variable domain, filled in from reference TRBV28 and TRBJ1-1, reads DVKVTQSSRYLVKRTGEKVFLECVQDMDHENMFWYRQDPGLGLRLIYFSYDVKMKEKGDIPEGYSVSREKKERFSLILESASTNQTSMYLCASSLLYRGAGTEAFFGQGTRLTVV.

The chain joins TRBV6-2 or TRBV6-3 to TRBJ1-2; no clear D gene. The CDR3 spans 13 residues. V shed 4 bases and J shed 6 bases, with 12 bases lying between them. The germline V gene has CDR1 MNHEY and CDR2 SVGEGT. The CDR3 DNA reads TGTGCCAGCAGTTTTGCTCCAGATCATGGCTACACCTTC. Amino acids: CASSFAPDHGYTF.

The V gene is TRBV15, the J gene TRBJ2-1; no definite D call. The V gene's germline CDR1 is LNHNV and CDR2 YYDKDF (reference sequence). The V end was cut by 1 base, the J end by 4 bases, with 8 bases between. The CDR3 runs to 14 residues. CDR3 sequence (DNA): TGTGCCACCAGCAGAGCGGAGATATACAATGAGCAGTTCTTC. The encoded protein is CATSRAEIYNEQFF.

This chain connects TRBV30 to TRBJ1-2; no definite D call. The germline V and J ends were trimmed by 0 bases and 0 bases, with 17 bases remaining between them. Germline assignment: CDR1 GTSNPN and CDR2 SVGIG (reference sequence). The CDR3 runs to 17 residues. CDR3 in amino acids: CAWSVSLPALANYGYTF. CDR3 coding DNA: TGTGCCTGGAGTGTAAGCCTCCCGGCCCTTGCTAACTATGGCTACACCTTC.

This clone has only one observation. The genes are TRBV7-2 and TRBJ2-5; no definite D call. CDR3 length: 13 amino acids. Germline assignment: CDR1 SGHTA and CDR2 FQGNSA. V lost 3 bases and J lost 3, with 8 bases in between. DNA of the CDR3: TGTGCCAGCAGCTTCACTTGGGAAGAGACCCAGTACTTC. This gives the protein CASSFTWEETQYF. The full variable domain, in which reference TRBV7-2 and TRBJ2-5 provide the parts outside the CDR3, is GAGVSQSPSNKVTEKGKDVELRCDPISGHTALYWYRQSLGQGLEFLIYFQGNSAPDKSGLPSDRFSAERTGGSVSTLTIQRTQQEDSAVYLCASSFTWEETQYFGPGTRLLVL.

The CDR3 reads CASRSGQGNYGYTF. The CDR3, as DNA: TGCGCCAGCAGATCTGGACAGGGGAACTATGGCTACACCTTC. This chain uses TRBV5-1 with TRBJ1-2; TRBD1 matches 9 bases. The CDR3 runs to 14 residues. With 5 bases clipped from V and 2 bases from J, the junction kept 4 bases outside the gene matches. Germline CDR1 and CDR2: SGHRS and YFSETQ.

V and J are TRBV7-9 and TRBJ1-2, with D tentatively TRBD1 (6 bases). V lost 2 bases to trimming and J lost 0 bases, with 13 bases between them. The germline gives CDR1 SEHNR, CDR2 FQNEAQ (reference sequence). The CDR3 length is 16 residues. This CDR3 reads CASSLMEGEANYGYTF. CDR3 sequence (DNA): TGTGCCAGCAGCTTAATGGAGGGGGAGGCTAACTATGGCTACACCTTC.

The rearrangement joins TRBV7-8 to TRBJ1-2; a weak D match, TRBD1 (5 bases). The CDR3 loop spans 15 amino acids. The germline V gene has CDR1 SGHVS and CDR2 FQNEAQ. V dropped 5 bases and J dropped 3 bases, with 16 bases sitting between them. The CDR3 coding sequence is TGTGCCAGCAGCGTGGGGGGACGGGCTTACTATGGCTACACCTTC. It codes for CASSVGGRAYYGYTF. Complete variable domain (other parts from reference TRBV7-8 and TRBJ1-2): GAGVSQSPRYKVAKRGQDVALRCDPISGHVSLFWYQQALGQGPEFLTYFQNEAQLDKSGLPSDRFFAERPEGSVSTLKIQRTQQEDSAVYLCASSVGGRAYYGYTFGSGTRLTVV.

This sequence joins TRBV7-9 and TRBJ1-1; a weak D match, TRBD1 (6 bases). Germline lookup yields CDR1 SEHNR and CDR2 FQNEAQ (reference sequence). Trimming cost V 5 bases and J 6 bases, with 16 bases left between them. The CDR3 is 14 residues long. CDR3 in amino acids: CASSPQGKRAEAFF. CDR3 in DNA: TGTGCCAGCAGCCCACAGGGTAAAAGGGCTGAAGCTTTCTTT.

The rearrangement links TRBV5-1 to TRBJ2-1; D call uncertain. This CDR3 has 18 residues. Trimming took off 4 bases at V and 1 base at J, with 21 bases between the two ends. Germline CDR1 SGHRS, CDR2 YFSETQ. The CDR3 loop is CASSVQPSDSLSYNEQFF. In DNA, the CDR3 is TGCGCCAGCAGCGTACAACCGTCGGATTCTTTGTCCTACAATGAGCAGTTCTTC.

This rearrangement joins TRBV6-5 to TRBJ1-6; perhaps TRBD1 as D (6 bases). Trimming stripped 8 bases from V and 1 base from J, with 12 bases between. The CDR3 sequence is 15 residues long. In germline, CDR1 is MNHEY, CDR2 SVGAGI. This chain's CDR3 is CASAQGISYNSPLHF. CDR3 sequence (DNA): TGTGCCAGCGCCCAGGGGATTTCCTATAATTCACCCCTCCACTTT.

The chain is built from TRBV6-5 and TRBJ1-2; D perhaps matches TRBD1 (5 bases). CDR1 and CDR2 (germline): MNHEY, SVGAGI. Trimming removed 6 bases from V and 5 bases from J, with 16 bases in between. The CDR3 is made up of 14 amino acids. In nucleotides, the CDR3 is TGTGCCAGCAGACCGACCGGGACGGAATATGGCTACACCTTC. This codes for CASRPTGTEYGYTF.

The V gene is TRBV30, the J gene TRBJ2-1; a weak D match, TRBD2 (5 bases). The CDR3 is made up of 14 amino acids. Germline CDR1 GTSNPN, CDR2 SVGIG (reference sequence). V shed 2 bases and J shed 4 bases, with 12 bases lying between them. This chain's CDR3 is CAWSPISEYNEQFF. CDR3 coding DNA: TGTGCCTGGAGTCCCATTAGCGAATACAATGAGCAGTTCTTC. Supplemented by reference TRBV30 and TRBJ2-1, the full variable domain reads SQTIHQWPATLVQPVGSPLSLECTVEGTSNPNLYWYRQAAGRGLQLLFYSVGIGQISSEVPQNLSASRPQDRQFILSSKKLLLSDSGFYLCAWSPISEYNEQFFGPGTRLTVL.

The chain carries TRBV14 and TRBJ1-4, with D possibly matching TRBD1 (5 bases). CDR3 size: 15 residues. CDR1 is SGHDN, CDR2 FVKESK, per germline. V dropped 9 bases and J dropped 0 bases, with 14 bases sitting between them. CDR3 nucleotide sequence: TGTGCCAGTCCTCGGGGGTCTTCAACTAATGAAAAACTGTTTTTT. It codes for CASPRGSSTNEKLFF.

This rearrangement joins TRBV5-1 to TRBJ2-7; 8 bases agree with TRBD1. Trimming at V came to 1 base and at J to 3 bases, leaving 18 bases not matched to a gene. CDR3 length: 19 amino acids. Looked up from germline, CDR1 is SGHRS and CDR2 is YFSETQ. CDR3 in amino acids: CASSLYSPTGAELIYEQYF. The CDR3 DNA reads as TGCGCCAGCAGCTTGTATTCCCCGACAGGGGCAGAACTCATCTACGAGCAGTACTTC.

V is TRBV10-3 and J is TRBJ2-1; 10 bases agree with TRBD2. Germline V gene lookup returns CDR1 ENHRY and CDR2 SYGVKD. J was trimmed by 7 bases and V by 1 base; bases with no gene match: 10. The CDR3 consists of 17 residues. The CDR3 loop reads CAISEWPAGGFSNEQFF. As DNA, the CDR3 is TGTGCCATCAGTGAGTGGCCAGCGGGAGGGTTTTCGAATGAGCAGTTCTTC.

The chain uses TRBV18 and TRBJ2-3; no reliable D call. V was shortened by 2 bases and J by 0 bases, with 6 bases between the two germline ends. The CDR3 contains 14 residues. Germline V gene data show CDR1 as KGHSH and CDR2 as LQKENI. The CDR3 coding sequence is TGTGCCAGCTCACCATCGGGTAGCACAGATACGCAGTATTTT. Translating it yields CASSPSGSTDTQYF.